These 2 T cell receptor beta chains share one sample of origin, sequenced in a study of blood T cell repertoires in COVID-19 (TCRdb year 2020). Preparation of the library involved the immunoSEQ multiplex PCR assay. Sourced from immuneACCESS, this table was stored by TCRdb with only in-frame sequences that have V and J called. A share of the clones is absent; for the studies checked, an unresolved V gene accounts for under half, and the remainder has no known explanation. Recorded for this sample are under 300,000 clones; 75% to 85% of them occurred a single time. The ten biggest clones cover roughly 5% of the sample. The sample taken for sequencing was peripheral blood. The receptors were sampled from a human donor in a cohort sampled during active COVID-19.

This chain links TRBV28 with TRBJ2-7; D may be TRBD2 (5 bases). This CDR3 region has 16 residues. Germline V gene data show CDR1 as MDHEN and CDR2 as SYDVKM. Trimming pared 8 bases from V and 2 bases from J, leaving 22 bases between. CDR3 residues: CASGNRGLREPYEQYF. In DNA, the CDR3 is TGTGCCAGCGGAAATAGAGGACTTAGGGAACCCTACGAGCAGTACTTC.

A few counts support this clone. The chain joins TRBV5-1 to TRBJ2-6; 7 bases fit TRBD1. V lost 7 bases and J lost 4; bases outside the gene matches: 5. CDR1 and CDR2 (germline): SGHRS, YFSETQ. CDR3 length equals 14 residues. In nucleotides, the CDR3 is TGCGCCAGCCGACAGGGAACCGGGGCCAACGTCCTGACTTTC. It encodes CASRQGTGANVLTF. Supplemented by reference TRBV5-1 and TRBJ2-6, the full variable domain reads KAGVTQTPRYLIKTRGQQVTLSCSPISGHRSVSWYQQTPGQGLQFLFEYFSETQRNKGNFPGRFSGRQFSNSRSEMNVSTLELGDSALYLCASRQGTGANVLTFGAGSRLTVL.